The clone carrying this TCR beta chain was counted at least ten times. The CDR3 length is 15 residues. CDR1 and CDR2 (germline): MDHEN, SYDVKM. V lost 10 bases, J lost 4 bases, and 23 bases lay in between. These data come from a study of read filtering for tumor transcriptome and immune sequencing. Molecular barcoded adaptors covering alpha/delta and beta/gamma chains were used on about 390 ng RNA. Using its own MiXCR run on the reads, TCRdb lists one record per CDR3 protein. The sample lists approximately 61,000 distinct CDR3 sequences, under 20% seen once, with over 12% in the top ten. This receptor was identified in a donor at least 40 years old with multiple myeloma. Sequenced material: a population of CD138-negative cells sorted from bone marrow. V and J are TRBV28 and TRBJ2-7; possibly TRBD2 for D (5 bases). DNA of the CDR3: TGTGCCACCAGGCCCCCCACGGGAAACCTATACGAGCAGTACTTC. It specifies CATRPPTGNLYEQYF.